This T cell receptor (beta chain) was sequenced in a study of T cell changes during pregnancy in multiple sclerosis. V was pared by 6 bases and J by 7 bases, with 10 bases between. This CDR3 spans 11 amino acids. Germline CDR1 reads MNHNY; CDR2 reads SVGAGI (reference sequence). Profiled with immunoSEQ multiplex PCR; TCRdb holds only in-frame clones, not every one. The sample lists 100,000 or so clones; 94% were seen once. The sequences come from peripheral blood, collected after pregnancy. This receptor was obtained from a female donor in good health, enrolled as a control in a pregnancy study. V usage is TRBV6-6 and J usage is TRBJ2-7; D perhaps matches TRBD2 (5 bases). The CDR3 reads CASRRTGEQYF. The CDR3 DNA is TGTGCCAGCAGGCGAACGGGGGAGCAGTACTTC.